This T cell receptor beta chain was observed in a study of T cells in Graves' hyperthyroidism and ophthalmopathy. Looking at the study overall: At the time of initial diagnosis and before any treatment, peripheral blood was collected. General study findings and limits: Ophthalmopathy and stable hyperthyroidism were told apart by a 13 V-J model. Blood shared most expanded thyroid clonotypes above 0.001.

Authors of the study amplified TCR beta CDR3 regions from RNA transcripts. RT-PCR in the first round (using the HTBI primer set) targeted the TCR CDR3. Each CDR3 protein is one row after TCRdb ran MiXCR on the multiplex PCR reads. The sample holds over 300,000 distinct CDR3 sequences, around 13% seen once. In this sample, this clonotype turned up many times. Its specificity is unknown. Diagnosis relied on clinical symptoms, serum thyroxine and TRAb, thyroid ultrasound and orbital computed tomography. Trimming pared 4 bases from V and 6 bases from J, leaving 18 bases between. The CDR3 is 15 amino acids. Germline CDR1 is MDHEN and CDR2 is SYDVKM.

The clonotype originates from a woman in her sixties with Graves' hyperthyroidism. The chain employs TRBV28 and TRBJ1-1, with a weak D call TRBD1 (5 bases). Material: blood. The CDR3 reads CASSWRGPRTPEAFF. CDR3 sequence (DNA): TGTGCCAGCAGTTGGCGGGGACCCCGAACCCCTGAAGCTTTCTTT.